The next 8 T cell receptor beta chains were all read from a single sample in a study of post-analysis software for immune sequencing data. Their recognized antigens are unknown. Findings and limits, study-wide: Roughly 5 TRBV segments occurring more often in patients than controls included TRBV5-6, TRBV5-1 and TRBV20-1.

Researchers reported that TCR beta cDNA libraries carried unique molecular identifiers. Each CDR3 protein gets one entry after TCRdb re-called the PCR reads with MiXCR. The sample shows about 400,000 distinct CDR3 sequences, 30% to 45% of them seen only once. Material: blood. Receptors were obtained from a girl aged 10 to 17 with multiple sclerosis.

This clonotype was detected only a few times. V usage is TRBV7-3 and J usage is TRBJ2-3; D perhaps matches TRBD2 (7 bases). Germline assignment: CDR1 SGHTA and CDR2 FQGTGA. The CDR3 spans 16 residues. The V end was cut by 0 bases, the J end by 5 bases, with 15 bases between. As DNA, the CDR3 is TGTGCCAGCAGCTTAACAGGCGGGGGCCCAGGAGATACGCAGTATTTT. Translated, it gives CASSLTGGGPGDTQYF.

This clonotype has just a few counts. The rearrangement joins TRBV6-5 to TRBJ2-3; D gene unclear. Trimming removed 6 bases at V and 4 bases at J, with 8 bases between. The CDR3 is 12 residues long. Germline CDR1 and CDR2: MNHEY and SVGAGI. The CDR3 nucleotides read TGTGCCAGCAGAACTCTAGCAGATACGCAGTATTTT. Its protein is CASRTLADTQYF.

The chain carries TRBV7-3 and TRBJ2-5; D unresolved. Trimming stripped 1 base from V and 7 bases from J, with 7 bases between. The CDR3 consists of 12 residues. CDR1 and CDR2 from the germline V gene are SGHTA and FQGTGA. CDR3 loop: CASSLISGTQYF. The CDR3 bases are TGTGCCAGCAGCTTAATCTCGGGGACCCAGTACTTC.

CDR3 in DNA: TGTGCCAGCAGCTTAGTTCAGGCGCCACCCTACGAGCAGTACTTC. Translation gives CASSLVQAPPYEQYF. The chain couples TRBV7-9 to TRBJ2-7, with D unclear. The CDR3 sequence is 15 residues long. CDR1 and CDR2 (germline): SEHNR, FQNEAQ (reference sequence). V lost 1 base, J lost 2 bases, and 12 bases lay in between.

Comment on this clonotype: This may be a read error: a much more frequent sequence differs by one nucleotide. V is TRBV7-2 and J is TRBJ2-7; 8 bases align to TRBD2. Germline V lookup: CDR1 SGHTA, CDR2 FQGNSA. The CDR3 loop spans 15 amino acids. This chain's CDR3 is CASSLSSGGLYEHYF. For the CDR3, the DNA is TGTGCCAGCAGCTTATCCAGCGGGGGCCTCTACGAGCACTACTTC. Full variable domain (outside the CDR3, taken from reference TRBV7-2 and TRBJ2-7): GAGVSQSPSNKVTEKGKDVELRCDPISGHTALYWYRQSLGQGLEFLIYFQGNSAPDKSGLPSDRFSAERTGGSVSTLTIQRTQQEDSAVYLCASSLSSGGLYEHYFGPGTRLTVT.

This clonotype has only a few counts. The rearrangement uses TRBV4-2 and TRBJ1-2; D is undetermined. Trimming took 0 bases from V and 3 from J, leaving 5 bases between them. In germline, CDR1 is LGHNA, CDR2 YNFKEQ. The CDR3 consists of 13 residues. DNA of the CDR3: TGTGCCAGCAGCCAAGAGGGAGACTATGGCTACACCTTC. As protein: CASSQEGDYGYTF.

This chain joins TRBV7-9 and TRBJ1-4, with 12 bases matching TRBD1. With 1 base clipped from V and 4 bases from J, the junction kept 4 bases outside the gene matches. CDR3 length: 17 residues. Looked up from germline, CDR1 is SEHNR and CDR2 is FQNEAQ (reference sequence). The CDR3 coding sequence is TGTGCCAGCAGCTTAGTTGGGACAGGGGGCATTAATGAAAAACTGTTTTTT. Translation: CASSLVGTGGINEKLFF.

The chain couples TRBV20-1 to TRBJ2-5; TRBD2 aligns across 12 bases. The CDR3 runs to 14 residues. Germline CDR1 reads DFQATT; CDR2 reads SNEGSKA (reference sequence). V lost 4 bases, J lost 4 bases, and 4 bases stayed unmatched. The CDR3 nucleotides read TGCAGTGCTACTAGCGGGGGGGCCGGAGAGACCCAGTACTTC. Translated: CSATSGGAGETQYF.